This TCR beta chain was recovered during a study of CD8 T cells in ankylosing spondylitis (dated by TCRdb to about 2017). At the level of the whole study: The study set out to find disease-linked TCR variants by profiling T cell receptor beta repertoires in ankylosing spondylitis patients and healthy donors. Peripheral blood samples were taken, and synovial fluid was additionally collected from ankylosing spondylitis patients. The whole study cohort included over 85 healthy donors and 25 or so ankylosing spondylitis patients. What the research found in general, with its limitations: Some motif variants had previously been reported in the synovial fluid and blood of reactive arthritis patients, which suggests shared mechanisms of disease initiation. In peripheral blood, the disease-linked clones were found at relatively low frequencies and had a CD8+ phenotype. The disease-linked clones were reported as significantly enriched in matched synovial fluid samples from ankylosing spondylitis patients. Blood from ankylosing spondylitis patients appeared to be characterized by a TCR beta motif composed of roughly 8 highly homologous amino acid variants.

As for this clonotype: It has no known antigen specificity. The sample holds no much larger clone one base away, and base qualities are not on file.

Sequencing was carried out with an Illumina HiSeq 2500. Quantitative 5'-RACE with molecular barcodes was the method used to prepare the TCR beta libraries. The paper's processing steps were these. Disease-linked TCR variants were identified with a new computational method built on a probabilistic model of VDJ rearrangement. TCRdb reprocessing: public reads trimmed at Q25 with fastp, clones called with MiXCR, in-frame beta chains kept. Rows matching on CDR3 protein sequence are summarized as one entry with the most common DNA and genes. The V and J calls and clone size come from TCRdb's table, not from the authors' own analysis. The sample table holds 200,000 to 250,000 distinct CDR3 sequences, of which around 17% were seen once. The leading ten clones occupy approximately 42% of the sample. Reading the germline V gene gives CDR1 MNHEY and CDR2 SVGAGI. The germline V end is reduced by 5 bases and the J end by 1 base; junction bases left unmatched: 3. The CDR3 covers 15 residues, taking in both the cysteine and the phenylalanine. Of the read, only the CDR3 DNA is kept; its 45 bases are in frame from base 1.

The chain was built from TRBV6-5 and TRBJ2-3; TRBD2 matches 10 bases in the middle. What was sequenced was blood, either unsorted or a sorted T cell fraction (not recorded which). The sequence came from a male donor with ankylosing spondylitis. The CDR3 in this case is CASSNLAGGTDTQYF. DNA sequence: TGTGCCAGCAGTAACCTAGCGGGGGGCACAGATACGCAGTATTTT.